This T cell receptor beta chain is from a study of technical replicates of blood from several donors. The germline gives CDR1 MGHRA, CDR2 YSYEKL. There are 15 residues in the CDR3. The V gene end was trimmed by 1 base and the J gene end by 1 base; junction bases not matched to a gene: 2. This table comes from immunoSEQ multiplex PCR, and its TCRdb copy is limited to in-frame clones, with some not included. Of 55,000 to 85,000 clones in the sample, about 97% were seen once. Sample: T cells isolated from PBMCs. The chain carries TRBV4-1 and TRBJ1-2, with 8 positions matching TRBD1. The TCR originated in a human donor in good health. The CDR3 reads CASSQGQGNNYGYTF. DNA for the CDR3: TGCGCCAGCAGCCAAGGACAGGGGAATAACTATGGCTACACCTTC.